One and the same sample provided the 7 T cell receptor beta chains below, sequenced in a study of blood T cell repertoires in COVID-19. The method was immunoSEQ multiplex PCR; TCRdb's version includes in-frame clones alone and lacks a portion of them. The data show just under 75,000 clones, approximately 80% seen once. The sequenced sample was peripheral blood. The receptors stem from a man older than 75 with active or convalescent COVID-19.

The chain uses TRBV20-1 and TRBJ1-1; no reliable D call. Trimming removed 6 bases at V and 3 bases at J, with 8 bases between. CDR1 is DFQATT and CDR2 is SNEGSKA in the germline V gene (reference sequence). The CDR3 totals 11 residues. The DNA for the CDR3 is TGCAGTGCCAGATTAGACACTGAAGCTTTCTTT. As protein: CSARLDTEAFF.

J is TRBJ2-2 and V is TRBV5-1; TRBD1 aligns across 8 bases. Germline trimming cut 2 bases from V and 0 bases from J; bases unmatched to any gene: 9. The germline V gene encodes CDR1 SGHRS and CDR2 YFSETQ. The CDR3 runs 18 residues. The CDR3 loop reads CASSFYSRGQANTGELFF. CDR3 in DNA: TGCGCCAGCAGCTTTTACTCTAGGGGACAGGCGAACACCGGGGAGCTGTTTTTT.

V and J are TRBV11-2 and TRBJ2-7; 9 nucleotides align to TRBD2. The CDR3 contains 15 residues. V was pared by 4 bases and J by 4 bases, with 8 bases of the junction left unmatched. Germline CDR1 is SGHAT and CDR2 is FQNNGV. Written as DNA, the CDR3 is TGTGCCAGCAGCTCCCTCGGCGGGAGGGGGTACGAGCAGTACTTC. Translation gives CASSSLGGRGYEQYF.

V usage is TRBV5-4 and J usage is TRBJ2-5; TRBD1 matches at 10 bases. From germline, CDR1 is SGHNT and CDR2 YYREEE (reference sequence). The CDR3 consists of 15 residues. Trimming at V came to 4 bases and at J to 5 bases, leaving 8 bases not matched to a gene. CDR3 nucleotide sequence: TGTGCCAGCAGCCGGCCGGGACAGGGGTTGGAGACCCAGTACTTC. Protein: CASSRPGQGLETQYF.

This clone appeared a few times. CDR3 protein: CASSPGTGIFEQYF. In nucleotides, the CDR3 is TGTGCCAGTAGTCCGGGGACAGGGATATTCGAGCAGTACTTC. This rearrangement joins TRBV19 to TRBJ2-7; 9 bases line up with TRBD1. The CDR3 is made up of 14 amino acids. V gave up 5 bases and J gave up 6 bases; unmatched junction bases: 8. Germline V lookup: CDR1 LNHDA, CDR2 SQIVND (reference sequence). Full variable domain (rest looked up from reference TRBV19 and TRBJ2-7): DGGITQSPKYLFRKEGQNVTLSCEQNLNHDAMYWYRQDPGQGLRLIYYSQIVNDFQKGDIAEGYSVSREKKESFPLTVTSAQKNPTAFYLCASSPGTGIFEQYFGPGTRLTVT.

The gene calls are TRBV19 and TRBJ1-5, with 9 bases lining up with TRBD1. Germline V lookup: CDR1 LNHDA, CDR2 SQIVND (reference sequence). This CDR3 region has 16 residues. With V trimmed by 6 bases and J by 5 bases, 11 bases remained unmatched. The CDR3, as DNA: TGTGCCAGTAGCCTACGAAACAGGGGGCTCGATCAGCCCCAGCATTTT. Translation gives CASSLRNRGLDQPQHF.

This clone was picked up one time. The V and J genes are TRBV7-9 and TRBJ2-6; 8 nucleotides line up with TRBD2. The CDR3 contains 18 residues. CDR1 and CDR2 (germline): SEHNR, FQNEAQ (reference sequence). V gave up 1 base and J gave up 0 bases; unmatched junction bases: 5. The CDR3 sequence: CASSLGLATFSGANVLTF. CDR3 sequence (DNA): TGTGCCAGCAGCTTAGGACTAGCGACTTTCTCTGGGGCCAACGTCCTGACTTTC.